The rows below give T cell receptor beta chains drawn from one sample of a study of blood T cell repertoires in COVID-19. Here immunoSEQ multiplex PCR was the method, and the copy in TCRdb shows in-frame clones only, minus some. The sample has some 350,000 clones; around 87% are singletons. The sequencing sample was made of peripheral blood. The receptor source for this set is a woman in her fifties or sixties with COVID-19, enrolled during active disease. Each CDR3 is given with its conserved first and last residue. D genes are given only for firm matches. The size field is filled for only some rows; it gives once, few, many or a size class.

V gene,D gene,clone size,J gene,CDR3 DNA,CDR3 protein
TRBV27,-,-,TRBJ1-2,TGTGCCAGCAGTCTCCAGGGTGGCTATGGCTACACCTTC,CASSLQGGYGYTF
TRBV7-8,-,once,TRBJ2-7,TGTGCCAGCAGCCCCGAGGGAGTGGGGTCGGAGCAGTACTTC,CASSPEGVGSEQYF
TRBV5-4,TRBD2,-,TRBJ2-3,TGTGCCAGCAGCTTGGGGACTAGCGGGGAGACCCAGCTCACAGATACGCAGTATTTT,CASSLGTSGETQLTDTQYF
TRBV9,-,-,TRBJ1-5,TGTGCCAGCAGCGTAGGCGGGGAGGCCAATCAGCCCCAGCATTTT,CASSVGGEANQPQHF
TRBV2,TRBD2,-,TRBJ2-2,TGTGCCAGCAGCTCACTAGCGGGAGGGCCCACCGGGGAGCTGTTTTTT,CASSSLAGGPTGELFF
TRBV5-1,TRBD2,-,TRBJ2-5,TGCGCCAGCAGCTTGGCCGAGTCGGGGGGAGAGACCCAGTACTTC,CASSLAESGGETQYF
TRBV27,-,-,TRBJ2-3,TGTGCCAGCAGTTTACGGCAGGGGGGTGTCACAGATACGCAGTATTTT,CASSLRQGGVTDTQYF
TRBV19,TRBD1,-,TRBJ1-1,TGTGCCAGTAGTACCTCACAGGGGACTGAAGCTTTCTTT,CASSTSQGTEAFF
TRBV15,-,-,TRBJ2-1,TGTGCCACCAGCAGAGATCAGGGGCGTTCGGTCAATGAGCAGTTCTTC,CATSRDQGRSVNEQFF
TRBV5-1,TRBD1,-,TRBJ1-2,TGCGCCAGCAGCTTGGGGACAGGGAACTATGGCTACACCTTC,CASSLGTGNYGYTF
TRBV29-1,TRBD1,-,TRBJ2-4,TGCAGCGTTGAAGATAGAGACAGGGGCGACGTAATAGCCAAAAACATTCAGTACTTC,CSVEDRDRGDVIAKNIQYF
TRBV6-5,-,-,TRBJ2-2,TGTGCCAGCAGTTATTCCGGACAGACTAACACCGGGGAGCTGTTTTTT,CASSYSGQTNTGELFF
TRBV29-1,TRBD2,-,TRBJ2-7,TGCAGCGTTGAAGATCCTATCGTTTCTAGCGGGAGCGAGCAGTACTTC,CSVEDPIVSSGSEQYF
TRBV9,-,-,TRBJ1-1,TGTGCCAGCAGCGCCCGGACCGGGGGGACTGAAGCTTTCTTT,CASSARTGGTEAFF
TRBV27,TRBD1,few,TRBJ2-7,TGTGCCAGCACTTCCGGAAGACAGGGGGCGAAGTACGAGCAGTACTTC,CASTSGRQGAKYEQYF
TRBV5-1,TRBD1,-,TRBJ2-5,TGCGCCAGCAGCAAACAGGGGCAAGAGACCCAGTACTTC,CASSKQGQETQYF